Included here is one T cell receptor beta chain sequence, with context. The antigen it recognizes is unknown. Per-nucleotide qualities are absent, and no much larger clonotype sits a single base away. Taken from the germline V gene, the CDR1 and CDR2 loops are SGHRS and YFSETQ. V is clipped by 1 base and J by 7 bases, and the sequence between their germline boundaries is 12 bases long. Including the terminal cysteine and phenylalanine, the CDR3 comprises 14 residues. The CDR3 DNA has 42 bases and is translated from base 1. Libraries were constructed by the immunoSEQ multiplex PCR assay. For the multiplex PCR, a mixture combining 60 forward primers for TCR Vbeta segments and 13 reverse primers for TCR Jbeta segments was used. The CDR3 region of rearranged TCR beta genes was amplified from genomic DNA by a multiplex PCR assay. The amplified TCR beta libraries were sequenced on the Illumina HiSeq System as 87-base-pair reads. As for the original processing: Across the 500 to 700 repertoires, a later analysis counted some 80 million unique TCR beta chains, approximately 12 million of which were shared by at least two donors. Raw reads were error-corrected and collapsed into unique sequences with a nearest-neighbor algorithm that merged closely related sequences to remove PCR and sequencing errors. CDR3 sequences were aligned to IMGT reference sequences to assign V, D and J gene segments. For a sequence to be retained, a match of at least six nucleotides was required to both a V gene segment and a J gene segment. A rearrangement was called productive if the CDR3 had no stop codons and remained in frame with V and J, and every other rearrangement was called non-productive. Following IMGT convention, CDR3 was defined as the stretch from the second conserved V-encoded cysteine to the conserved J-encoded phenylalanine. In an earlier analysis of approximately 500 of the donors, sequences lacking an unambiguous match to a single V gene segment were excluded. In an earlier analysis of some 590 of the donors, a V segment was called functional when productive rearrangements were above 56.7%, and segregating when the standard deviation between donors exceeded 5%. A statistical classification framework was built to diagnose cytomegalovirus status from the catalog of TCR beta chain sequences. A later analysis assigned V and J genes by comparing TCR nucleotide sequences with IMGT/GENE-DB human TR gene sequences. Using the TCRdist pipeline, a later analysis assigned CDR3 sequences along with most-parsimonious VDJ recombination scenarios. In a later analysis, each TCR beta chain was defined by its CDR3 amino acid sequence together with its V-gene family, and reads lacking a unique V-gene family were excluded. A later analysis removed roughly 590 highly shared, low-generation-probability nucleotide sequences to deal with suspected cross-contamination and a sequencing artifact. In a later analysis, a clonal expansion index was calculated for each public chain from normalized within-repertoire ranks of inferred template counts. In a later analysis, generation probabilities were computed with a VDJ recombination model fitted to out-of-frame rearrangements, and the resulting probabilities were checked against IGoR. In a later analysis, hypergeometric tests were used to score TCR-TCR, TCR-HLA and TCR-CMV co-occurrence, with a repertoire-size bias correction applied to TCR pairs. A later analysis estimated false discovery rates by permuting HLA or CMV assignments 20 times. In a later analysis, co-occurring TCRs were grouped using DBSCAN, and TCRdist sequence similarity was added for clustering within HLA-allele-positive subsets. Repertoires with fewer than 30,000 or more than 120,000 public chains, plus five repertoires with anomalous nucleotide sharing, were excluded from co-occurrence clustering. As stored in TCRdb, this immuneACCESS dataset retains in-frame rearrangements with V and J assigned. A fraction of the clones does not appear; measured against another copy, unresolved V genes explain less than half of the discrepancy, and the remainder lacks a known reason. Clone size and the V and J calls come from that table; the DNA yielded D and trimming. This sample gives tens of thousands of clones in total; roughly 64% of them show up just once. The top ten clones comprise around 16% of the sample.

The data originate from a study of cytomegalovirus exposure and HLA in healthy donors (dated by TCRdb to 2016 to 2017). Background for the entire study: An earlier analysis of some 500 of the donors reported roughly 300 Gb of sequence data and roughly 110 million unique TCR beta sequences from 150 million to 200 million T cells. An early release that covered some 640 HLA-typed donors contained about 300 gigabases of sequencing data and approximately 85 million unique TCR sequences. The genetic ancestry cluster associated with self-reported Caucasian donors included approximately 85% of the 300 to 400 genotyped donors. The study was designed to test whether signatures of past pathogen exposure could be identified by cataloging public T cell receptors. The T cell repertoires of 666 subjects were profiled by immunosequencing and related to cytomegalovirus serostatus. Besides the first cohort of about 730 subjects, a separate validation cohort made up of 120 different subjects was used. To predict cytomegalovirus infection status, the study combined high-throughput TCR immunosequencing, statistical association of individual TCRs with disease status, and machine learning. A later analysis re-examined previously published TCR beta repertoires from just over 650 donors and added high-resolution HLA genotyping to investigate patterns of TCR occurrence. Rather than drawing on any new phenotypic data, the later analysis identified candidate immune exposures from TCR beta sequences and the way those sequences occurred across donors. In an earlier analysis of 587 of the donors, high-throughput TCR beta sequencing was used to judge whether each TCR beta V gene segment behaved as functional or pseudogenic. Alongside the repertoire data, information on donor age, sex, ethnicity and CMV serostatus was compiled. In a later genetic analysis, genome-wide SNP genotypes for about 55% of the roughly 670 donors were used, and that subset was treated as a discovery cohort. All discovery cohort repertoires had been generated using a single sequencing platform. Class I and class II HLA loci were covered by the typing at four-digit resolution. The number of donors typed differed by locus, with 629-630 for A, B, C, DRB1 and DQB1, roughly 520 for DQA1, over 600 for DPA1, and roughly 450 for DPB1. Because of strong linkage in the cohort, a few DR-DQ haplotypes were treated as single units for association and clustering. On average, about 200,000 unique TCR beta nucleotide sequences were sequenced per donor among a few hundred genotyped donors of the cohort, with about 17% of those sequences being non-productive.

Broader findings and caveats from the paper: A later genetic analysis reported fewer N-insertions in productive TCRs among donors in an Asian-associated ancestry cluster than the 666-donor mean. The study listed 150 to 200 TCR beta chains as associated with cytomegalovirus. While some public TCRs were present in many individuals, most TCR sequences turned up only very rarely across donors. A later analysis found that most CMV-associated TCR beta chains appeared HLA-restricted, with HLA associations seemingly driven largely by CMV exposure. An earlier analysis of approximately 590 of the donors showed that most TCR beta V segments appeared in productive rearrangements either about 87% or about 30% of the time, which broadly matched IMGT annotations. According to the authors, the approach could potentially be generalized to other disease states and immunological phenotypes. Only TCR beta chains were sequenced in this cohort, and the absence of alpha or paired-chain data limited detectable features. A further reported finding was that TCR beta sequences accurately predicted the HLA-A and HLA-B alleles for most subjects in the first cohort. A cluster of highly shared sequence variants was judged likely to represent a technical artifact of the sequencing pipeline. Presence/absence analyses assumed roughly uniform sequencing depth across donors, an assumption that may not hold. For the cohort, immune exposure information was limited to CMV serostatus. Because HLA typing was missing for some donors at each locus, association tests included only the typed subset. In both the original and validation cohorts, the classifier was reported to diagnose cytomegalovirus status with high specificity and sensitivity. In a later analysis, HLA-associated TCR beta chains showed more clonal expansion and lower generation probabilities than non-associated chains that were equally common. According to a later analysis, parvovirus B19, influenza, CMV and Epstein-Barr virus appeared linked to several top co-occurrence clusters. At a false discovery rate of 0.05, a later analysis linked 16,000 or so TCR beta sequences to specific HLA alleles. According to a later analysis, TCR association rates differed among HLA loci, with DRB1 alleles showing the most associated TCRs and HLA-C alleles showing the fewest. Linkage disequilibrium might explain the correlated functional status among segregating V segments, but an unknown experimental factor could not be excluded. Because counts were too low, roughly 16 rarely observed V segments, including chromosome 9 orphons, were left out of the earlier analysis of approximately 500 of the donors. Some IMGT-functional V segments, including TRBV6-2 and TRBV6-3, could not be distinguished by the 87-base-pair reads and were therefore excluded. An association between a missense DCLRE1C variant and V-gene and J-gene trimming of TCR beta chains was found in a later genetic analysis and replicated in an independent cohort. In vitro tests confirmed that three of the cytomegalovirus-associated TCR beta chains recognize cytomegalovirus antigens. When HLA alleles, especially DR and DQ, strongly co-occurred, TCR associations were difficult to assign to individual alleles.

In total, roughly 670 healthy bone marrow donors made up the cohort. At the time of sampling, all cohort members were nominally healthy, though unrecorded immune exposures were likely present. The donor was CMV seropositive and belonged to the group of about 290 seropositive cohort members. Each donor provided a peripheral blood sample, and peripheral blood mononuclear cells were used for TCR beta sequencing. Genomic DNA was extracted from the blood cell samples with the Qiagen DNeasy Blood Extraction Kit. Recombination linked TRBV5-1 to TRBJ2-1; the D region possibly corresponds to TRBD2 (6 bases align). This receptor was obtained from a woman aged 40 to 50 in good health and CMV-seropositive. The sequenced sample was PBMCs. The DNA sequence is as follows: TGCGCCAGCAGCTTGCTCGAAGGAGGGAATGAGCAGTTCTTC. This yields the protein CASSLLEGGNEQFF.